This T cell receptor beta chain was retrieved from a study of OX40 agonist ivuxolimab in advanced cancers. The count of this clone is one. The protocol was immunoSEQ multiplex PCR, while the TCRdb copy is restricted to in-frame clones and leaves out a portion. The sample contains about 82,000 clones, approximately 85% of which appear only once. CDR3 length equals 15 residues. Trimming cost V 2 bases and J 2 bases; bases outside gene matches: 3. Germline V gene data show CDR1 as SGHNT and CDR2 as YYREEE (reference sequence). The receptor's source is an adult with an advanced solid tumor such as melanoma, head and neck, liver or kidney cancer. This specimen was CD4+ or CD8+ T cells sorted from blood, taken in a trial of the OX40 agonist ivuxolimab. The rearrangement uses TRBV5-4 and TRBJ2-1; TRBD2 matches at 8 bases. The CDR3 protein is CASSFSTSAYNEQFF. DNA for the CDR3: TGTGCCAGCAGCTTCTCGACTAGCGCCTACAATGAGCAGTTCTTC.